Ten or more counts support the clone carrying this T cell receptor (beta chain). Its specificity is not known. The data originate from a study of breast tumors, draining lymph nodes, adjacent tissues. General observations from the study: Tumor TCR diversity was below lymph nodes but above nontumor tissue. Tumor and nontumor repertoires were significantly more similar in luminal-like than in basal-like breast cancer. Most tumor T cells seemingly derive from lymph node, then expand in tumor. Tumor T cell lymph node origin was a supported hypothesis, not proven.

CDR1 MNHNY and CDR2 SVGAGI come from the germline V gene (reference sequence). The CDR3 loop spans 15 amino acids. V shed 4 bases and J 6 bases; nucleotides not matched to a gene: 3. Breast cancer patients provided tissue from their axillary draining lymph nodes. TCRdb processed the multiplex PCR reads anew with MiXCR; each CDR3 protein has one entry. The sample yields 140,000 or so distinct CDR3 sequences, 30% to 35% seen once. Source material: axillary lymph node tissue. This sequence was found in a female donor with breast cancer. Some clones in this sample may be carry-over from other donors' samples. This sequence joins TRBV6-6 and TRBJ2-1; 13 nucleotides align to TRBD2. CDR3 amino acids: CASSSGTSGANEQFF. DNA for the CDR3: TGTGCCAGCAGTTCGGGGACTAGCGGGGCCAATGAGCAGTTCTTC.